This is a list of T cell receptor beta chains from one sample in a study of graft-versus-host responses after intestinal transplantation. Some clones are missing from TCRdb's copy, which holds only in-frame ones; the method was immunoSEQ multiplex PCR. The sample consists of 25,000 to 30,000 clones, about three quarters of them appearing once. The material sequenced was ileum tissue, taken 98 days after intestinal transplantation. Receptors originate from a human patient who received an intestinal transplant, so some T cells may come from the graft donor. Both conserved end residues are part of each CDR3. The D gene is left open where the match is weak. Part of the rows lack a size; the others show once, few, many or a class for expanded clones.

j_call | clone_size | d_call | v_call | cdr3_nt | cdr3_aa
TRBJ1-1 | few | . | TRBV9 | TGTGCCAGCAGCTCCGGTAGTTGGGGTCCTAACACTGAAGCTTTCTTT | CASSSGSWGPNTEAFF
TRBJ1-4 | once | TRBD1 | TRBV5-6 | TGTGCCAGCAGCCCTCGGGACAGGGACGAAAAACTGTTTTTT | CASSPRDRDEKLFF
TRBJ1-3 | . | TRBD1 | TRBV2 | TGTGCCAGCAGCGATAGGGACAGACCAACTGGAAACACCATATATTTT | CASSDRDRPTGNTIYF
TRBJ1-5 | few | . | TRBV30 | TGTGCCTGGACCACAGGGAACAATCAGCCCCAGCATTTT | CAWTTGNNQPQHF
TRBJ2-7 | . | . | TRBV18 | TGTGCCAGCTCACCATATTTTCGCATAGGCCCGCCGGGCGAGCAGTACTTC | CASSPYFRIGPPGEQYF
TRBJ1-1 | . | . | TRBV7-2 | TGTGCCAGCAGCCACCCAGGGAACACTGAAGCTTTCTTT | CASSHPGNTEAFF
TRBJ1-6 | once | . | TRBV5-8 | TGTGCCAGCAGCTTAAATTACCCCGGTTCACCCCTCCACTTT | CASSLNYPGSPLHF
TRBJ1-1 | . | . | TRBV9 | TGTGCCAGCAGCGTAGATGGGAACATGAACACTGAAGCTTTCTTT | CASSVDGNMNTEAFF
TRBJ1-4 | . | TRBD1 | TRBV18 | TGTGCCAGCTCACCCACGGGACAGAGTAATGAAAAACTGTTTTTT | CASSPTGQSNEKLFF
TRBJ2-3 | . | . | TRBV9 | TGTGCCAGCAGCGTAGGCAGGGCCCTGAGAGGCAGGACAGATACGCAGTATTTT | CASSVGRALRGRTDTQYF
TRBJ2-3 | . | TRBD2 | TRBV5-6 | TGTGCCAGCAGCTTGGCCCCTAGCGGCGCAGATACGCAGTATTTT | CASSLAPSGADTQYF
TRBJ2-1 | . | . | TRBV9 | TGTGCCAGCAGCGTAGCGGGTTTAGTCCACAATGAGCAGTTCTTC | CASSVAGLVHNEQFF
TRBJ2-2 | . | . | TRBV5-5 | TGTGCCAGCAGCCCAGAAGCGGAGCCTTACACCGGGGAGCTGTTTTTT | CASSPEAEPYTGELFF
TRBJ1-2 | . | . | TRBV27 | TGTGCCAGCAGTTCCCAGAGGAACTATGGCTACACCTTC | CASSSQRNYGYTF
TRBJ2-7 | . | . | TRBV11-2 | TGTGCCAGCAGCTTAGATTTGGGGGTTTCCTACGAGCAGTACTTC | CASSLDLGVSYEQYF
TRBJ2-1 | once | TRBD2 | TRBV11-3 | TGTGCCAGCAGCGCGCCTTGGACTAGCGGTCTTTTCAATGAGCAGTTCTTC | CASSAPWTSGLFNEQFF
TRBJ2-3 | once | TRBD2 | TRBV30 | TGTGCCTGGAGCGGACTAGCGACAGATACGCAGTATTTT | CAWSGLATDTQYF
TRBJ2-7 | . | . | TRBV11-2 | TGTGCCAGCAGCTCTAGCTGGGGTCCCGGCTACGAGCAGTACTTC | CASSSSWGPGYEQYF
TRBJ2-2 | . | . | TRBV6-4 | TGTGCCAGCAGCACCGTCGGGGGCCAGAACACCGGGGAGCTGTTTTTT | CASSTVGGQNTGELFF
TRBJ1-1 | once | . | TRBV11-2 | TGTGCCAGCAGCTTAGATCCGTACCCTCCCCGAAGGACTGAAGCTTTCTTT | CASSLDPYPPRRTEAFF